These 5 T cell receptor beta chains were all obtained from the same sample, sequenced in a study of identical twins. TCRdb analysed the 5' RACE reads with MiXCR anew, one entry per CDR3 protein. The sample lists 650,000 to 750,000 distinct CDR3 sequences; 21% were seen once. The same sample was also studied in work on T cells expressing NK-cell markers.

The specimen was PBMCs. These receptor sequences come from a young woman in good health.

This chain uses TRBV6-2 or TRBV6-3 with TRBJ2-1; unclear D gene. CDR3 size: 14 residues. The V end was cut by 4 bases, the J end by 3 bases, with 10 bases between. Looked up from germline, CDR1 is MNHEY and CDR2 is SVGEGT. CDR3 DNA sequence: TGTGCCAGCAGTTTGAGTTTAGACTACAATGAGCAGTTCTTC. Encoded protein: CASSLSLDYNEQFF.

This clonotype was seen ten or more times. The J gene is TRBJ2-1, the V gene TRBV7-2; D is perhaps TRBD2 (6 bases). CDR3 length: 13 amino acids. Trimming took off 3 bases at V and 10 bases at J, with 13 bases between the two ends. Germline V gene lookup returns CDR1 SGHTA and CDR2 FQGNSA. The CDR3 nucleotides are TGTGCCAGCAGCTTGGCCGGGGGAAGCGAGCAGTTCTTC. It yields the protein CASSLAGGSEQFF. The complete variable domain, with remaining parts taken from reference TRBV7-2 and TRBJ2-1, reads GAGVSQSPSNKVTEKGKDVELRCDPISGHTALYWYRQSLGQGLEFLIYFQGNSAPDKSGLPSDRFSAERTGGSVSTLTIQRTQQEDSAVYLCASSLAGGSEQFFGPGTRLTVL.

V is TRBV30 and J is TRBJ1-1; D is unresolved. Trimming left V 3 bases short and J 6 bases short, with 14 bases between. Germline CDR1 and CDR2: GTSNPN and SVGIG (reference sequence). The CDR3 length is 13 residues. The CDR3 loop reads CAWSVRTTAEAFF. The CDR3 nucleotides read TGTGCCTGGAGCGTCCGTACGACGGCTGAAGCTTTCTTT.

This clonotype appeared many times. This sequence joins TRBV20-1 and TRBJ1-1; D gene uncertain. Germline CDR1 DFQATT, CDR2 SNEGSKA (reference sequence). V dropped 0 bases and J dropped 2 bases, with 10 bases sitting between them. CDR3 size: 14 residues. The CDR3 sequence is CSARDALTNTEAFF. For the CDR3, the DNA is TGCAGTGCTAGAGATGCACTAACAAACACTGAAGCTTTCTTT.

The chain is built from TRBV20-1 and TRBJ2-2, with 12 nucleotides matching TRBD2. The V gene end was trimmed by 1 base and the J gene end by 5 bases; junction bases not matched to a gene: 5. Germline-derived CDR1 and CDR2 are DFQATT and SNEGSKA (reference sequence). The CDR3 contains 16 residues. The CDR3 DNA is TGCAGTGCTAGAGCGACTAGCGGGAGTCGGACCGGGGAGCTGTTTTTT. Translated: CSARATSGSRTGELFF.